Shown below are 27 T cell receptor beta chains from a single sample sequenced in a study of shared clonotypes between healthy human individuals. Assay used: immunoSEQ multiplex PCR; TCRdb lists only in-frame clones, some missing. The profile shows under 1,100,000 clones, about 80% of them singletons. Sequencing used memory CD4+ T cells sorted from blood. Subset meaning: CD45RA-negative fraction. These receptors were obtained from a man aged 18 to 30 in good health.

The chain joins TRBV5-1 to TRBJ1-4; 8 bases are a match to TRBD1. The germline gives CDR1 SGHRS, CDR2 YFSETQ. The CDR3 totals 18 residues. After removal of 2 bases from V and 5 bases from J, the junction contained 14 bases not matched to a gene. DNA for the CDR3: TGCGCCAGCAGCTTTGGACAGGGCAAGCAAAGGAGAAATGAAAAACTGTTTTTT. Translation: CASSFGQGKQRRNEKLFF.

The rearrangement joins TRBV18 to TRBJ1-1, with D perhaps matching TRBD1 (5 bases). Deletions cut 0 bases from V and 1 base from J, with 15 bases between. The germline CDR1 and CDR2 sequences are KGHSH and LQKENI. This CDR3 has 17 amino acids. CDR3 coding DNA: TGTGCCAGCTCACCACCGGTGGGCAGGGCCCCGAACACTGAAGCTTTCTTT. It encodes CASSPPVGRAPNTEAFF.

The V and J genes are TRBV11-2 and TRBJ2-7, with D unclear. Germline V gene data show CDR1 as SGHAT and CDR2 as FQNNGV. Trimming left V 1 base short and J 1 base short, with 5 bases between. The CDR3 is made up of 13 amino acids. The CDR3 coding sequence is TGTGCCAGCAGCTTAGTCACGTCCTACGAGCAGTACTTC. Amino acids: CASSLVTSYEQYF.

J is TRBJ2-5 and V is TRBV21-1. TRBV21-1 is listed as a pseudogene. There are 14 residues in the CDR3. CDR3 in DNA: TGTGCCAGCCAGGGGGAGGGCAGAGTAGAGACCCAGTACTTC. It translates to CASQGEGRVETQYF.

The V and J genes are TRBV7-2 and TRBJ2-7; TRBD1 matches at 7 bases. Germline loops: CDR1 SGHTA, CDR2 FQGNSA. This CDR3 is 15 amino acids long. Trimming cost V 5 bases and J 0 bases; bases outside gene matches: 7. The CDR3 bases are TGTGCCAGCAGCCTCAGACAGGGCTACTCCTACGAGCAGTACTTC. Translating gives CASSLRQGYSYEQYF.

V is TRBV10-3 and J is TRBJ2-3, with D perhaps given as TRBD1 or TRBD2 (5 bases each). CDR1 and CDR2 from the germline V gene are ENHRY and SYGVKD. The length of the CDR3 is 15 residues. V was cut by 6 bases and J by 0 bases, with 13 bases left in between. CDR3 in DNA: TGTGCCATCAGATCGAGGGGAGCAAGCACAGATACGCAGTATTTT. Protein sequence: CAIRSRGASTDTQYF.

This clone was seen a single time. The gene calls are TRBV6-6 and TRBJ2-1; tentative D call: TRBD2 (5 bases). This CDR3 has 12 amino acids. V gave up 8 bases and J gave up 9 bases, with 14 bases separating them. The germline CDR1 and CDR2 sequences are MNHNY and SVGAGI (reference sequence). CDR3 sequence: CASGRTEGEQFF. The CDR3 DNA reads TGTGCCAGCGGGCGGACTGAAGGTGAGCAGTTCTTC.

The chain combines TRBV19 with TRBJ1-5; D unresolved. This CDR3 contains 14 residues. With 7 bases removed from V and 10 bases from J, the gap between germline ends came to 20 bases. Per the germline V gene, CDR1 is LNHDA and CDR2 is SQIVND (reference sequence). The CDR3 protein is CASTFPDGVGPQHF. CDR3 in DNA: TGTGCCAGTACCTTCCCGGACGGGGTTGGACCCCAGCATTTT.

This rearrangement joins TRBV2 to TRBJ1-1; unclear D gene. Germline V gene lookup returns CDR1 SNHLY and CDR2 FYNNEI. The V end was cut by 9 bases, the J end by 8 bases, with 13 bases between. This CDR3 has 11 residues. The CDR3 nucleotides are TGTGCCAGTCGAGTCCAGTTCGAAGCTTTCTTT. Protein product: CASRVQFEAFF.

Concerning this clone itself: The same CDR3 can be traced to other DNA sequences in this sample. This chain joins TRBV7-9 and TRBJ2-3; D is undetermined. Germline lookup yields CDR1 SEHNR and CDR2 FQNEAQ (reference sequence). This CDR3 is 14 amino acids long. V was shortened by 5 bases and J by 0 bases, with 9 bases between the two germline ends. The CDR3 coding sequence is TGTGCCAGCAGCCTCGCACCTAGCACAGATACGCAGTATTTT. Encoded protein: CASSLAPSTDTQYF.

This clone was detected once. The V gene is TRBV11-2, the J gene TRBJ2-1; perhaps TRBD1 as D (6 bases). Germline V lookup: CDR1 SGHAT, CDR2 FQNNGV. Trimming pared 4 bases from V and 7 bases from J, leaving 17 bases between. The CDR3 length is 15 residues. The DNA for the CDR3 is TGTGCCAGCAGCTGGCAGGGGAATAGTGGAAATGAGCAGTTCTTC. Encoded protein: CASSWQGNSGNEQFF.

Regarding this clone: One base away lies a much larger clone, so this may be a sequencing read error. The CDR3 DNA sequence: TGTGCCAGCAGTTTGGACGCCCCACCCCTCCACTTT. Its protein is CASSLDAPPLHF. V usage is TRBV9 and J usage is TRBJ1-6; D remains unclear. Trimming took 5 bases from V and 11 from J, leaving 11 bases between them. CDR1 and CDR2 (germline): SGDLS, YYNGEE. The CDR3 covers 12 residues.

CDR3 bases: TGTGCCTGGAGCGCCGGAGTGGGGTCCAATCAGCCCCAGCATTTT. Encoded protein: CAWSAGVGSNQPQHF. The chain recombines TRBV30 with TRBJ1-5; D is unresolved. The ends were cut back, 3 bases at V and 3 bases at J, with 15 bases in the middle. This CDR3 has 15 residues. CDR1 and CDR2 (germline): GTSNPN, SVGIG (reference sequence).

J is TRBJ1-1 and V is TRBV11-3, with D possibly TRBD1 on 5 matching bases. This CDR3 contains 13 residues. Trimming cost V 1 base and J 8 bases, with 11 bases left between them. In germline, CDR1 is SGHNT, CDR2 YENEEA. The CDR3 bases are TGTGCCAGCAGCTTAGTCCCGGGGCCCGAAGCTTTCTTT. It codes for CASSLVPGPEAFF.

The rearrangement joins TRBV27 to TRBJ2-3; weak D call: TRBD2 (5 bases). The CDR3 has 16 residues. V was pared by 1 base and J by 2 bases, with 13 bases between. Germline CDR1 reads MNHEY; CDR2 reads SMNVEV (reference sequence). The CDR3 DNA reads TGTGCCAGCAGTTTATATAGCACTAGGGCCACAGATACGCAGTATTTT. The encoded protein is CASSLYSTRATDTQYF.

About this clone: This may be a read error, as it is one base from a much larger clone. V and J are TRBV11-1 and TRBJ1-1; D gene unclear. Germline V CDR1 and CDR2: SGHAT, FQDESV (reference sequence). This CDR3 comprises 13 residues. Trimming removed 2 bases at V and 1 base at J, with 5 bases between. The CDR3, as DNA: TGTGCCAGCAGCTTAAGTCCGAACACTGAAGCTTTCTTT. It codes for CASSLSPNTEAFF. The full variable domain, rest sourced from reference TRBV11-1 and TRBJ1-1, is EAEVAQSPRYKITEKSQAVAFWCDPISGHATLYWYRQILGQGPELLVQFQDESVVDDSQLPKDRFSAERLKGVDSTLKIQPAELGDSAMYLCASSLSPNTEAFFGQGTRLTVV.

This sequence joins TRBV30 and TRBJ1-3; unclear D gene. V was cut by 0 bases and J by 0 bases, with 6 bases left in between. Germline-derived CDR1 and CDR2 are GTSNPN and SVGIG (reference sequence). CDR3 size: 14 residues. CDR3 protein: CAWSVSFSGNTIYF. CDR3 nucleotides: TGTGCCTGGAGTGTAAGTTTCTCTGGAAACACCATATATTTT.

The chain is built from TRBV4-1 and TRBJ2-3; 10 nucleotides line up with TRBD2. The CDR3 spans 14 residues. J lost 5 bases, V lost 4 bases, and 3 bases had no gene match. CDR1 is MGHRA, CDR2 YSYEKL, per germline. CDR3 protein: CASSPAGGGDTQYF. The DNA for the CDR3 is TGCGCCAGCAGCCCAGCGGGAGGGGGAGATACGCAGTATTTT.

The chain employs TRBV7-2 and TRBJ1-4; no definite D call. This CDR3 is 14 amino acids long. V lost 3 bases to trimming and J lost 4 bases, with 9 bases between them. Germline V lookup: CDR1 SGHTA, CDR2 FQGNSA. The CDR3: CASSFDSFNEKLFF. DNA of the CDR3: TGTGCCAGCAGCTTTGACTCTTTTAATGAAAAACTGTTTTTT.

The gene calls are TRBV11-1 and TRBJ2-1; 11 bases line up with TRBD2. This CDR3 contains 15 residues. Germline loops: CDR1 SGHAT, CDR2 FQDESV (reference sequence). J gave up 10 bases and V 0 bases, and 5 bases lay outside the gene matches. The CDR3 nucleotides are TGTGCCAGCAGCTTAGCGTTTAGCGGGGGGGCCGAGCAGTTCTTC. The encoded protein is CASSLAFSGGAEQFF.

The V and J genes are TRBV7-8 and TRBJ1-3; 10 bases line up with TRBD1. J gave up 2 bases and V 4 bases, and 8 bases lay outside the gene matches. Germline values: CDR1 SGHVS, CDR2 FQNEAQ. The CDR3 length is 17 residues. The CDR3 DNA follows: TGTGCCAGCAGCTACAAGCAGGGACAGGGGACTGGAAACACCATATATTTT. This gives the protein CASSYKQGQGTGNTIYF.

The table lists this clone with a few counts. The CDR3 DNA reads TGTGCCAGCAGTGGGCGGCCGGGACAGGGGGCTTCGAGCTCTGGAAACACCATATATTTT. Protein: CASSGRPGQGASSSGNTIYF. This chain uses TRBV6-1 with TRBJ1-3; TRBD1 matches at 12 bases. The germline V gene has CDR1 MNHNS and CDR2 SASEGT. The CDR3 sequence is 20 residues long. After removal of 4 bases from V and 0 bases from J, the junction contained 13 bases not matched to a gene.

V usage is TRBV7-2 and J usage is TRBJ1-5; 8 bases fit TRBD1. Germline lookup yields CDR1 SGHTA and CDR2 FQGNSA. The CDR3 is 14 amino acids. The junction had 4 bases not matched to a gene; V was cut back by 4 bases and J by 5 bases. CDR3 region: CASSSGQGDQPQHF. As DNA, the CDR3 is TGTGCCAGCAGCTCAGGACAGGGTGATCAGCCCCAGCATTTT.

The rearrangement uses TRBV5-1 and TRBJ2-7, with 10 bases fitting TRBD2. The CDR3 consists of 15 residues. Germline lookup yields CDR1 SGHRS and CDR2 YFSETQ. V was clipped by 0 bases and J by 3 bases; unmatched bases: 3. This chain's CDR3 is CASSLGGTSVYEQYF. The CDR3 nucleotides are TGCGCCAGCAGCTTGGGGGGGACTAGCGTCTACGAGCAGTACTTC.

The chain couples TRBV27 to TRBJ2-5, with a weak D call TRBD1 (6 bases). V was cut by 1 base and J by 5 bases, with 20 bases left in between. The CDR3 extends over 17 amino acids. The V gene's germline CDR1 is MNHEY and CDR2 SMNVEV (reference sequence). The CDR3 reads CASSLWARGSQAETQYF. The CDR3 bases are TGTGCCAGCAGTTTATGGGCCAGGGGATCCCAAGCGGAGACCCAGTACTTC.

Points on this clone: One end of the junction fails to match germline, which may point to a read error. The CDR3 region is CASSGWDDLGVDF. DNA for the CDR3: TGTGCCAGCAGCGGTTGGGACGACTTGGGTGTTGACTTC. This chain links TRBV5-4 with TRBJ2-5; D tentatively fits TRBD1 or TRBD2 (5 bases each). The CDR3 totals 13 residues. Germline CDR1 and CDR2: SGHNT and YYREEE (reference sequence).

V usage is TRBV10-3 and J usage is TRBJ2-2; tentative D call: TRBD1 (5 bases). CDR1 and CDR2 from the germline V gene are ENHRY and SYGVKD. This CDR3 is built from 14 residues. Trimming removed 4 bases from V and 4 bases from J, with 10 bases in between. CDR3 coding DNA: TGTGCCATCAGTGGCGACAGTGCCACCGGGGAGCTGTTTTTT. It codes for CAISGDSATGELFF.